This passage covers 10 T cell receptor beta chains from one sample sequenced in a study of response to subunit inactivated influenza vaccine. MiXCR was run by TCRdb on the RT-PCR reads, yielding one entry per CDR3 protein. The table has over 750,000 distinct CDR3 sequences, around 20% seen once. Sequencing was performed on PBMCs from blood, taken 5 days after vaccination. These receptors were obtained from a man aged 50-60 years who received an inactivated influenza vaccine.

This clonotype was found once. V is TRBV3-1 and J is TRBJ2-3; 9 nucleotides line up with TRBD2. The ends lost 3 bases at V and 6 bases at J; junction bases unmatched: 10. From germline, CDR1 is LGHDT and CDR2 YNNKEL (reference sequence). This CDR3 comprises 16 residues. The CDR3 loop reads CASSQVAGGYLDTQYF. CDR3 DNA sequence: TGTGCCAGCAGCCAGGTGGCGGGAGGGTACCTTGATACGCAGTATTTT.

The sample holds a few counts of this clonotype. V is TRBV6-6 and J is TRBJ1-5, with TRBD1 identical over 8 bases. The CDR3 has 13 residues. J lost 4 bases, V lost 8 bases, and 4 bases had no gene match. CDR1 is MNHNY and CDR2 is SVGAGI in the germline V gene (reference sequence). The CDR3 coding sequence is TGTGCCAGCCAGGACAGGGAAAATCAGCCCCAGCATTTT. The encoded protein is CASQDRENQPQHF.

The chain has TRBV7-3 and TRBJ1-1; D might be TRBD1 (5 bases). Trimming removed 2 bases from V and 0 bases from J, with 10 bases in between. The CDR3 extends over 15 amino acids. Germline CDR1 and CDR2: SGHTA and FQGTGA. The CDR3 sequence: CASSLLSGLNTEAFF. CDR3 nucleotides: TGTGCCAGCAGCTTACTTTCAGGGCTGAACACTGAAGCTTTCTTT.

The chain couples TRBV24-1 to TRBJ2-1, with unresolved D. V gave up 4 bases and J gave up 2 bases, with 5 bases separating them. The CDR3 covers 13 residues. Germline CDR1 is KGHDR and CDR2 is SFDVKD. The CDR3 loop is CATSELPYNEQFF. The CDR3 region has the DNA TGTGCCACCAGTGAACTGCCCTACAATGAGCAGTTCTTC.

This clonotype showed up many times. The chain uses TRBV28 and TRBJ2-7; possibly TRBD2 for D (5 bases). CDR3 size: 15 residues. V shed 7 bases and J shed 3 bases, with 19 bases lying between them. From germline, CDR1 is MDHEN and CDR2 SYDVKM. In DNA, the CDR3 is TGTGCCAGCATTCAGGACTTTGGATCCGGCTACGAGCAGTACTTC. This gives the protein CASIQDFGSGYEQYF.

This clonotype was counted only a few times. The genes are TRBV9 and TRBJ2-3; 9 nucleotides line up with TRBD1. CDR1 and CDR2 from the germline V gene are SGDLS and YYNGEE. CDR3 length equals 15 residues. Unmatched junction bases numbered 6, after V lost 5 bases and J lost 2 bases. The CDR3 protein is CASRGQGGATDTQYF. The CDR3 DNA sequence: TGTGCCAGCAGGGGACAGGGAGGGGCCACAGATACGCAGTATTTT.

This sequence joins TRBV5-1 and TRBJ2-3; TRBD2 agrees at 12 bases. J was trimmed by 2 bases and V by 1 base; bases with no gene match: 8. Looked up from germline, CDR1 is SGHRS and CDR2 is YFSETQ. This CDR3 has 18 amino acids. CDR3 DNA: TGCGCCAGCAGCTTGACGACCGGGACTAGCGGGTTCACAGATACGCAGTATTTT. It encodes CASSLTTGTSGFTDTQYF.

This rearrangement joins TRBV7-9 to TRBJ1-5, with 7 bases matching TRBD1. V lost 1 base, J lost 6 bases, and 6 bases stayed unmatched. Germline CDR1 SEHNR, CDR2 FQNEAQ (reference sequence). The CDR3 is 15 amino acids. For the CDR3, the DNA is TGTGCCAGCAGCTTAGGATCAGGGGGGAGTCAGCCCCAGCATTTT. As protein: CASSLGSGGSQPQHF.

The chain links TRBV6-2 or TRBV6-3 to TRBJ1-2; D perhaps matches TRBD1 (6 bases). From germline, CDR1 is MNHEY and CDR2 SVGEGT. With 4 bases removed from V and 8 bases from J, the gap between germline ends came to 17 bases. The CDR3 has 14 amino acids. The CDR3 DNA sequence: TGTGCCAGCAGTTCGTCGGCAGGGGTGCTGGGCTACACCTTC. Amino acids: CASSSSAGVLGYTF.

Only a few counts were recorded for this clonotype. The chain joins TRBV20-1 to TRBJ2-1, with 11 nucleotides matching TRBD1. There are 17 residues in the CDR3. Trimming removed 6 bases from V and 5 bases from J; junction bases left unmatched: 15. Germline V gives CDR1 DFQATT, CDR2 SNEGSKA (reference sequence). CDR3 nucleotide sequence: TGCAGTGCGCCCGGGACAGGGGGTTTCCTAGCGCACAATGAGCAGTTCTTC. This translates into CSAPGTGGFLAHNEQFF.